This record concerns one T cell receptor beta chain sequence. It lacks a known antigen. No base quality values were provided; no much bigger clone lies one nucleotide off. The method behind the library was the immunoSEQ multiplex PCR assay. The authors' pipeline ran thus. To diagnose cytomegalovirus status from the catalog of TCR beta chain sequences, a statistical classification framework was built. In TCRdb, the immuneACCESS table is reduced to in-frame sequences with V and J assigned. These tables do not hold every clone; where another copy was compared, an unresolved V gene accounts for under half, and the others remain unexplained. For V, J and clone size, that table is used; D and trimming come from the DNA. For this sample the table gives some 330,000 clones, of which roughly 85% were detected only once. Of the sample, under 0.85% is held by the ten largest clones. Ends trimmed: V by 6 bases, J by 2 bases; bases unmatched to a gene: 9. The CDR3, from cysteine to phenylalanine, totals 16 residues. The kept DNA is CDR3 alone, 48 bases in frame from the first base. The germline V gene supplies CDR1 SNHLY and CDR2 FYNNEI.

The donors belonged to the validation cohort of 90 to 150 subjects, which was separate from the approximately 700-subject first cohort. The sample belongs to a study of cytomegalovirus exposure and HLA in healthy donors (dated by TCRdb to between 2016 and 2019). Regarding the research as a whole: According to a later analysis, one platform produced both the approximately 110 validation repertoires and the approximately 670 repertoires of the first cohort. High-throughput TCR immunosequencing, statistical association of individual TCRs with disease status, and machine learning were combined to predict cytomegalovirus infection status. The study aimed to test whether cataloging public T cell receptors could reveal signatures of past pathogen exposure. In addition to the first cohort of 666 subjects, a separate validation cohort of over 90 different subjects was used. General conclusions and limits of the study: While some public TCRs were present in many individuals, most TCR sequences turned up only very rarely across donors. The classifier was reported to diagnose cytomegalovirus status with high specificity and sensitivity in both the original cohort and the validation cohort. Subsequent analysis determined that TCRs grouped into clusters in the first cohort also showed a tendency toward co-occurrence across the roughly 130 validation repertoires, and 85% to 95% of cluster scores exceeded 0. According to the authors, the approach could potentially be generalized to other disease states and immunological phenotypes. Three of the identified cytomegalovirus-associated TCR beta chains were confirmed in vitro to be specific for cytomegalovirus antigens. A total of 150 or so TCR beta chains were listed by the study as associated with cytomegalovirus. A later analysis lacked HLA typing for the validation cohort, so it scored co-occurrence in that cohort across all 110 or so repertoires.

The sample was PBMCs. This receptor chain uses TRBV2 and TRBJ2-1; TRBD1 matches 8 bases in the middle. The clonotype was recovered from a woman between 18 and 30 years old in good health and CMV-seronegative. This receptor has the CDR3 CASRELLGQAYNEQFF. The nucleotides read TGTGCCAGCAGGGAGCTTTTGGGACAGGCCTACAATGAGCAGTTCTTC.